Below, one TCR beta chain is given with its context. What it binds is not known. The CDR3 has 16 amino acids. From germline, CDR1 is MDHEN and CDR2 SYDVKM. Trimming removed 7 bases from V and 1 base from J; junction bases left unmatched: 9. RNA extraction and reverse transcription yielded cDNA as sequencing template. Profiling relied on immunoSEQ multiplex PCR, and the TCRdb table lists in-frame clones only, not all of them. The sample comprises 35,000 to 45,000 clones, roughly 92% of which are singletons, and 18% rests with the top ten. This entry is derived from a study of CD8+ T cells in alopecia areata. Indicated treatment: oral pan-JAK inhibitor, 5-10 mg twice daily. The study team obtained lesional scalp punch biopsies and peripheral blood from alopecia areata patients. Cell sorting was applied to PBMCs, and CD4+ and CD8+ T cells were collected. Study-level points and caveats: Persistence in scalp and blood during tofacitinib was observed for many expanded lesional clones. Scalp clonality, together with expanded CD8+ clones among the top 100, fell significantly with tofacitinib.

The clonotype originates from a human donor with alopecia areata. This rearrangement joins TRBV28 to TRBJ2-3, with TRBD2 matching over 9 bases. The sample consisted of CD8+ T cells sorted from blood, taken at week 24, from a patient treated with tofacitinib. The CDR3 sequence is CASIRLAGLRTDTQYF. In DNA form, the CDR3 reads TGTGCCAGCATCCGGCTAGCGGGGCTCCGCACAGATACGCAGTATTTT.